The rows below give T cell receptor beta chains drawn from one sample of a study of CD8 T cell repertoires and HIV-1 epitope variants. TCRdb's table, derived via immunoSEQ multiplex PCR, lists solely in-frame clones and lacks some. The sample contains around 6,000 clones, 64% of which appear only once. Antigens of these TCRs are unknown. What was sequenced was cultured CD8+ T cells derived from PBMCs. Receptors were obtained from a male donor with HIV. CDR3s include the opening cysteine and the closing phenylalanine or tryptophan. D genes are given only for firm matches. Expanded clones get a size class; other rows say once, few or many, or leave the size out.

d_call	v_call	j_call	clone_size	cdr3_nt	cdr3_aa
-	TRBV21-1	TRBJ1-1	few	TGTGCCAGCAGGATACAAAGGAGGGGACAGGTGCCATCCAGAGCGAACACTGAAGCTTTCTTT	CASRIQRRGQVPSRANTEAFF
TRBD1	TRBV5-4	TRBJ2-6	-	TGCGCCAGCAGCCAGACAGGGGGCTCTGGGGCCAACGTCCTGACTTTC	CASSQTGGSGANVLTF
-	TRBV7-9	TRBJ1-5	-	TGTGCCAGCAGCCCCCCCGGGGCAGGTGACCGAGATCAGCCCCAGCATTTT	CASSPPGAGDRDQPQHF
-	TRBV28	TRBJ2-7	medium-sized	TGTGCCAGCAGCGAATCAATAGGACAAGCCTACGAGCAGTACTTC	CASSESIGQAYEQYF
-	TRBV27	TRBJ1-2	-	TGTGCCAGCAGTCGAAACCCCCAGGGGAACTATGGCTACACCTTC	CASSRNPQGNYGYTF
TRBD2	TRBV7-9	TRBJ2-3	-	TGTGCCAGCAGGTCCACTAGCGGGAGTACAGATACGCAGTATTTT	CASRSTSGSTDTQYF
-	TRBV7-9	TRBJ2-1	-	TGTGCCAGCAGCGCCGCTTTGGTAAGGCCTCATGAGCAGTTCTTC	CASSAALVRPHEQFF
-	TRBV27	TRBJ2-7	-	TGTGCCAGCAGTTTATCGTTAGGGACGTTGTCCTACGAGCAGTACTTC	CASSLSLGTLSYEQYF
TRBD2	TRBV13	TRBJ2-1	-	TGTGCCAGCAGCTGGGCCCGGGAGGGCGGTAATGAGCAGTTCTTC	CASSWAREGGNEQFF
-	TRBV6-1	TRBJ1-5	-	TGTGCCAGCAGTGAAGGGCAGGGTTGGCAGCCCCAGCATTTT	CASSEGQGWQPQHF
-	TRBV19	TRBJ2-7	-	TGTGCCAGTAGTTCCGGGTGGGGGCCGCTTTTTTCCTACGAGCAGTACTTC	CASSSGWGPLFSYEQYF
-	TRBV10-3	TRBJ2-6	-	TGTGCCATCACGGAGGGATTATCATCTGGGGCCAACGTCCTGACTTTC	CAITEGLSSGANVLTF
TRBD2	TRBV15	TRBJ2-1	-	TGTGCCACCAGCAGAGGTTTAGCGGGATATGAGCAGTTCTTC	CATSRGLAGYEQFF
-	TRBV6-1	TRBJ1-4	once	TGTGCCAGCAGCGAGGGGAGTTTGAATGAAAAACTGTTTTTT	CASSEGSLNEKLFF
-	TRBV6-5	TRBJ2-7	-	TGTGCCAGCAGTTACGCAGGTTCCTACGAGCAGTACTTC	CASSYAGSYEQYF
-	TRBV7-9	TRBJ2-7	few	TGTGCCAGCAGCTTAGAAGAGTACTCCTACGAGCAGTACTTC	CASSLEEYSYEQYF
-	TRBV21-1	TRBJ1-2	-	TGTGCCAGCAGCCCCCCAAAGCCGGGACAGGTTCCTAACTATGGCTACACCTTC	CASSPPKPGQVPNYGYTF
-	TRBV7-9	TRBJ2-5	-	TGTGCCAGCAGCACAGGGACTCACCAAGAGGAGACCCAGTACTTC	CASSTGTHQEETQYF
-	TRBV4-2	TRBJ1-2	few	TGTGCCAGCAGCCAAGATTCGATAGCTTACGGTGGCTACACCTTC	CASSQDSIAYGGYTF
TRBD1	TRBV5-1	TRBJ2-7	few	TGCGCCAGCAGCCCTGGGACAGGGCAAAAGCAGTACTTC	CASSPGTGQKQYF
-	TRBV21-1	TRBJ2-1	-	TGTGCCAGCAGGAAACAGGCCTTGATGTACAATGAGCAGTTCTTC	CASRKQALMYNEQFF
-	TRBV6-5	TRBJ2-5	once	TGTGCCAGCACAACGGGGGCCGGGGGGACCCAGTACTTC	CASTTGAGGTQYF
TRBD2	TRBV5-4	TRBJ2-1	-	TGTGCCAGCAGTTCGGGACTATCCTACAATGAGCAGTTCTTC	CASSSGLSYNEQFF
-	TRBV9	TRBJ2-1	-	TGTGCCAGCAGCCGTGGGGACCGATACAATGAGCAGTTCTTC	CASSRGDRYNEQFF
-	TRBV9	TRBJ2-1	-	TGTGCCAGCAGCTCCCCAGTAACCGTCGACAATGAGCAGTTCTTC	CASSSPVTVDNEQFF
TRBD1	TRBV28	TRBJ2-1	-	TGTGCCAGCAGTTTGGGACAGGGGTTGGATGAGCAGTTCTTC	CASSLGQGLDEQFF
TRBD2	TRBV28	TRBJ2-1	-	TGTGCCAGCAGTTTAGTGGGAGGGAATAATGAGCAGTTCTTC	CASSLVGGNNEQFF
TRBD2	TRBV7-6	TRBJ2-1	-	TGTGCCAGCACCGAGACTAGCGGGAGTCGGAATGAGCAGTTCTTC	CASTETSGSRNEQFF
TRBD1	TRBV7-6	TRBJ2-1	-	TGTGCCAGCAGCTTTGGGACAGGGGTCGATGAGCAGTTCTTC	CASSFGTGVDEQFF
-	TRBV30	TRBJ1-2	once	TGTGCCTGGTCCGGGGATAACTATGGCTACACCTTC	CAWSGDNYGYTF
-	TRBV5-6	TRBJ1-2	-	TGTGCCAGCAGCTCCCCAGGGTGGGCCGCTAACTATGGCTACACCTTC	CASSSPGWAANYGYTF
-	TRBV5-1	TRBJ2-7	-	TGCGCCAGCAGCTTGGCAGGGGCGGGCTACGAGCAGTACTTC	CASSLAGAGYEQYF
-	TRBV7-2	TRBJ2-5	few	TGTGCCAGCAGCCCAGAGGCGGAGACCCAGTACTTC	CASSPEAETQYF
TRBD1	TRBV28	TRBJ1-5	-	TGTGCCAGCAGTTTGGGACAGGGGGGGACTCAGCCCCAGCATTTT	CASSLGQGGTQPQHF
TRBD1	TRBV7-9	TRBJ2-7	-	TGTGCCAGCAGCTTGGGCCCAGGGGGTTACGAGCAGTACTTC	CASSLGPGGYEQYF
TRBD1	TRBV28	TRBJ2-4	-	TGTGCCAGCAGTTCCGGACAGGGTGCCAAAAACATTCAGTACTTC	CASSSGQGAKNIQYF
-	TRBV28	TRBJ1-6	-	TGTGCCAGCAAATACCTCTCCTATAATTCACCCCTCCACTTT	CASKYLSYNSPLHF
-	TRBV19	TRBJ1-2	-	TGTGCCAGTAGTATAGACCACCTACCCAGTTACTATGGCTACACCTTC	CASSIDHLPSYYGYTF
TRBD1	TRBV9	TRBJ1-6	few	TGTGCCAGCAGCGTAGACAAAGGGACAGGCTCTGGGGGGAATTCACCCCTCCACTTT	CASSVDKGTGSGGNSPLHF
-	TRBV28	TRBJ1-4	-	TGTGCCAGCAGTTTAATCCGTGGGGGGTCTAATGAAAAACTGTTTTTT	CASSLIRGGSNEKLFF
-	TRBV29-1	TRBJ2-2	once	TGCAGCGTTGTGGGGTCGGTCACCGGGGAGCTGTTTTTT	CSVVGSVTGELFF
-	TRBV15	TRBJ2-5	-	TGTGCCACCAGCAGAGATCGATCGGTAGGGGAGACCCAGTACTTC	CATSRDRSVGETQYF
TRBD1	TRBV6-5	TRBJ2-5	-	TGTGCCAGCAGCCCCGGGACAGACGGCAAAGAGACCCAGTACTTC	CASSPGTDGKETQYF
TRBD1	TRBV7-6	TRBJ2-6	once	TGTGCCAGCAGCTTATTGACAGGGGCCCTCTCTGGGGCCAACGTCCTGACTTTC	CASSLLTGALSGANVLTF
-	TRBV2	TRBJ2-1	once	TGTGCCAGCAGAGAACCGACTAGTACAGATGAGCAGTTCTTC	CASREPTSTDEQFF
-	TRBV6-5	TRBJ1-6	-	TGTGCCAGCAGCCCCAGTGAAGCACTAAATTCACCCCTCCACTTT	CASSPSEALNSPLHF
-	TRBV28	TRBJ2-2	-	TGTGCCAGCAAAACCGCCGCGGCGGGCGACACCGGGGAGCTGTTTTTT	CASKTAAAGDTGELFF
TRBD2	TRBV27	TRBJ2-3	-	TGTGCCAGCAGTTTAATAGACGGGGGGGTGGGCGAGACGCAGTATTTT	CASSLIDGGVGETQYF